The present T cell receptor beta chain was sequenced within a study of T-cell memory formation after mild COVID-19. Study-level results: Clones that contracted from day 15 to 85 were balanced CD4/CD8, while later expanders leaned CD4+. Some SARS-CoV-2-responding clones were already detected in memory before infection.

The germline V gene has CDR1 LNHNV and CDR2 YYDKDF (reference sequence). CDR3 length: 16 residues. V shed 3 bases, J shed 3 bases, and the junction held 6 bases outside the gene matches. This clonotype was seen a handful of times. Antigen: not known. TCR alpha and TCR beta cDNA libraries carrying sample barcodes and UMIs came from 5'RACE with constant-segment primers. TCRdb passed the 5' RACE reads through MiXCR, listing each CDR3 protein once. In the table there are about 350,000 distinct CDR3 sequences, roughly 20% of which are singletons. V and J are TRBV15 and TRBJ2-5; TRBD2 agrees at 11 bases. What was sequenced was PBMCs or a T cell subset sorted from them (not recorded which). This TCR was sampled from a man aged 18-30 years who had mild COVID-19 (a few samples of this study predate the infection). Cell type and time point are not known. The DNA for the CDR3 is TGTGCCACCAGCAGGGGACTAGCGGACACAGAAGAGACCCAGTACTTC. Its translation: CATSRGLADTEETQYF.